This entry describes one T cell receptor beta chain. Its target is unknown. Patients having uncontrolled infection, another autoimmune disease, pregnancy or lactation were not included. Out of around 10 ml of fresh peripheral blood came the PBMCs. This record comes from a study of T cells in Graves' hyperthyroidism and ophthalmopathy. Study-wide results and caveats: Ophthalmopathy cases were set apart from stable hyperthyroidism by a 13 V-J model.

CDR1 and CDR2 (germline): SGHDN, FVKESK. Trimming pared 1 base from V and 7 bases from J, leaving 7 bases between. The CDR3 extends over 12 amino acids. RNA transcripts served as the template for amplifying TCR beta CDR3 regions. HTBI primers were used for first-round RT-PCR of the TCR CDR3. Via MiXCR, TCRdb re-called the multiplex PCR reads, giving one row per CDR3 protein. Among 490,000 or so distinct CDR3 sequences listed, around 16% were seen once. Input material: blood. The J gene is TRBJ1-1, the V gene TRBV14; D is perhaps TRBD1 (6 bases). The TCR comes from a woman under 40 with Graves' ophthalmopathy. In DNA form, the CDR3 reads TGTGCCAGCAGCCAAGGACAGGTTGAAGCTTTCTTT. Translated, it gives CASSQGQVEAFF.